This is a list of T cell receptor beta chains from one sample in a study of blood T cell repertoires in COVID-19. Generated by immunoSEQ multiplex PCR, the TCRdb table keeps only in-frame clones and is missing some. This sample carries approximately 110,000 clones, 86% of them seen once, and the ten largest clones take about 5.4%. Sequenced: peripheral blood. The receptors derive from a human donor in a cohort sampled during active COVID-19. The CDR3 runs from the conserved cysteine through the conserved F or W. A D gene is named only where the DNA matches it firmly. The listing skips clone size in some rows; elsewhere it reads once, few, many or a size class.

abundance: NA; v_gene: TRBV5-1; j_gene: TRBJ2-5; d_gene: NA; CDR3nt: TGCGCCAGCAGCTTGGACCCGGGGGACGAGACCCAGTACTTC; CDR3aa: CASSLDPGDETQYF
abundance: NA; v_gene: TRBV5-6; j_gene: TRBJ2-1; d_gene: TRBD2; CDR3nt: TGTGCCAGCAGCTTGGAGACGGGAGGTAGCGACAATGAGCAGTTCTTC; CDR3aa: CASSLETGGSDNEQFF
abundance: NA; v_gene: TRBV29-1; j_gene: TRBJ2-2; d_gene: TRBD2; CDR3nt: TGCAGCGTTGTGACCCCTAGCGGGAGTTCCGGGGAGCTGTTTTTT; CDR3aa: CSVVTPSGSSGELFF
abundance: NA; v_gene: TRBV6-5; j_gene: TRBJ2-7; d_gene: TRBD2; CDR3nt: TGTGCCAGCAGTAAGGGGCTAGCGGGAGGCTACGAGCAGTACTTC; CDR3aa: CASSKGLAGGYEQYF
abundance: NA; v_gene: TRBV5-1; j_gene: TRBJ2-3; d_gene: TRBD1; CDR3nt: TGCGCCAGCAGAAGGGGACAGGGCACAGATACGCAGTATTTT; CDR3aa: CASRRGQGTDTQYF
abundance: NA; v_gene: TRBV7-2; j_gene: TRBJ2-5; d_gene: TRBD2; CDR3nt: TGTGCCAGCAAGACGGCTAGCGGGAGGAACCAAGAGACCCAGTACTTC; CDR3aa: CASKTASGRNQETQYF
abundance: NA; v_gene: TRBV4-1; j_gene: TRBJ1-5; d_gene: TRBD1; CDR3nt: TGCGCCAGCAGCCAAGGTACAGGGGGCGAAGGCAGCAATCAGCCCCAGCATTTT; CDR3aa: CASSQGTGGEGSNQPQHF
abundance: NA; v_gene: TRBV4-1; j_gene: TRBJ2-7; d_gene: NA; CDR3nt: TGCGCCAGCAGCCAAATTGCGGGCTACGAGCAGTACTTC; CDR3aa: CASSQIAGYEQYF
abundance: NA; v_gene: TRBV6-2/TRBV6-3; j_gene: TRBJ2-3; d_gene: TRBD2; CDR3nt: TGTGCCAGCAGTTTACCCCTAGCGGGAGGTACAGATACGCAGTATTTT; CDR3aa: CASSLPLAGGTDTQYF
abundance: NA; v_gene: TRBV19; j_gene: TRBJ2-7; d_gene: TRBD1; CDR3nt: TGTGCCAGTAGTATAGGGTCCGGGGGACAGGGAATTTACGAGCAGTACTTC; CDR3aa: CASSIGSGGQGIYEQYF
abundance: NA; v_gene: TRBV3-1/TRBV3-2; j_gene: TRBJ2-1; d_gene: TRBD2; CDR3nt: TGTGCCAGCAGCCAGAGTACTAGCGGCCTATACAATGAGCAGTTCTTC; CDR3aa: CASSQSTSGLYNEQFF
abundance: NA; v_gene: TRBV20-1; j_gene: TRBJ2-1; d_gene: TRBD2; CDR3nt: TGCAGTGCTAGTAGCGGGAGGGTCGTTGAGCAGTTCTTC; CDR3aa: CSASSGRVVEQFF
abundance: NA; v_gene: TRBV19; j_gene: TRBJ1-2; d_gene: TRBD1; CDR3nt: TGTGCCAGTAGTTCCCCGGACAGGGTACGGGGCTACACCTTC; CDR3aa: CASSSPDRVRGYTF
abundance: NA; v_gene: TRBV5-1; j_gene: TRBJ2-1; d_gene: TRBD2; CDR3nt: TGCGCCAGCAGCTTGGGTTGGACTAGCGGGAGCAATGAGCAGTTCTTC; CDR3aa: CASSLGWTSGSNEQFF
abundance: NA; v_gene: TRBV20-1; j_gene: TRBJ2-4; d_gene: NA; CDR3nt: TGCAGTGCTAGTATCGCGGACACCCTAGCCAAAAACATTCAGTACTTC; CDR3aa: CSASIADTLAKNIQYF
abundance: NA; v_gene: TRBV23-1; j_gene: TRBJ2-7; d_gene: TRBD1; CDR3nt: TGCGCCAGCAGTCAAACCCACGACAGGGGCAACGAGCAGTACTTC; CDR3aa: CASSQTHDRGNEQYF
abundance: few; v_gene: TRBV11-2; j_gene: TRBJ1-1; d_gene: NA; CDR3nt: TGTGCCAGCAGCGGACCCGGGGGAACGGCCACTGAAGCTTTCTTT; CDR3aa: CASSGPGGTATEAFF
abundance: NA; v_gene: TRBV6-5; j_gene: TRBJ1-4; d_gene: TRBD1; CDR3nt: TGTGCCAGCAGTTACTCAACAGGGGGACTGAATGAAAAACTGTTTTTT; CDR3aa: CASSYSTGGLNEKLFF
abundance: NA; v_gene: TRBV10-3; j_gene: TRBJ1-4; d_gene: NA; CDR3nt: TGTGCCATCAGTGAGTCGAAGGCTTCGGGGGTCGGGCTTTTT; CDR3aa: CAISESKASGVGLF
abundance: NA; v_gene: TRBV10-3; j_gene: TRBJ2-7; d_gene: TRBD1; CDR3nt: TGTGCCATCAGTGGTGGGACAGGGGGCTTCGAGCAGTACTTC; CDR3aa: CAISGGTGGFEQYF
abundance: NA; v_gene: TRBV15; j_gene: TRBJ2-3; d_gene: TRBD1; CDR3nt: TGTGCCACCAGCAGATCCAGACGGACAGGAGGCACAGATACGCAGTATTTT; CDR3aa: CATSRSRRTGGTDTQYF
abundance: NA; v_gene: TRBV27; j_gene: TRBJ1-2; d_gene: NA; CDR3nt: TGTGCCAGCAGCCCAGCGGCCAGGAACTATGGCTACACCTTC; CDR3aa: CASSPAARNYGYTF
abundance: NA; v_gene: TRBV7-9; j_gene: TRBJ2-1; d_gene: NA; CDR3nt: TGTGCCAGCAGCTTTAGTGAGCAGTTCTTC; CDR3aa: CASSFSEQFF
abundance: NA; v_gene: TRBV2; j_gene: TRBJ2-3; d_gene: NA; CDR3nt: TGTGCCAGCTCTTTGCGGGCGCCTAGCACAGATACGCAGTATTTT; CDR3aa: CASSLRAPSTDTQYF
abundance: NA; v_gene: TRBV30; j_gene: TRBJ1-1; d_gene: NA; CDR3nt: TGTGCCTGGAACCCGGGTTACACTGAAGCTTTCTTT; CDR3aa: CAWNPGYTEAFF